This TCR beta chain stems from a study of neurological immune-mediated disorders. TCRdb processed the 5' RACE reads anew with MiXCR; each CDR3 protein has one entry. The repertoire holds about 22,000 distinct CDR3 sequences, with roughly 10% as singletons. From 2 million PBMCs stored at -80 C, the unsorted libraries were generated. The CDR3 is 19 residues long. The germline gives CDR1 DFQATT, CDR2 SNEGSKA (reference sequence). Germline trimming cut 3 bases from V and 0 bases from J; bases unmatched to any gene: 14. This clonotype was picked up many times. The chain combines TRBV20-1 with TRBJ2-1, with 10 bases identical to TRBD2. The sequence came from a woman aged 55-69 years with HTLV-1-associated myelopathy (HAM/TSP). Sequences were obtained from PBMCs. DNA for the CDR3: TGCAGTGCTAGCCGGGCGGCTAGCGGGGGCCCAAGCTCCTACAATGAGCAGTTCTTC. Amino acids: CSASRAASGGPSSYNEQFF.